This T cell receptor (beta chain) came from a study of T cell responses to AZD1222 COVID-19 vaccine. Points from the study as a whole: Variant regions that are unmutated are reportedly the target of nearly half of spike-specific TCRs. None of the repertoires were sampled until the peak T cell response had passed. Two doses of AZD1222 preceded a rise in Spike-specific TCR breadth and depth.

Measured with immunoSEQ multiplex PCR; TCRdb has only the in-frame clones, and not every one. The sample carries 150,000 to 200,000 clones, 90% to 95% recorded once. Between the trimmed V and J ends, which lost 4 bases and 5 bases, there was a span of 7 bases. Germline V CDR1 and CDR2: KGHDR, SFDVKD. The CDR3 length is 12 residues. On this clone itself: Antigen: not known.

The chain carries TRBV24-1 and TRBJ1-2, with D possibly TRBD1 on 5 matching bases. This specimen consisted of peripheral blood, obtained 28 days after the second AZD1222 dose. This clonotype was obtained from an adult who received the AZD1222 COVID-19 vaccine. The chain's CDR3 is CATSDPGYGYTF. Here the CDR3 DNA reads TGTGCCACCAGTGACCCAGGGTATGGCTACACCTTC.